The T cell receptor (beta chain) under discussion was sequenced for a study of blood T cell repertoires in COVID-19. Looking at the study overall: Italy, Spain and the United States were the sources of the convalescent and acute COVID-19 samples.

Per the original methods: Reference gene primers were amplified, and this amplification served to estimate nucleated cell counts. Measured with immunoSEQ multiplex PCR; TCRdb has only the in-frame clones, and not every one. From that table come the V and J calls and clone size; the DNA was used to work out D and trimming. The sample holds about 120,000 clones, 86% seen once. The sequence derives from a woman aged 70-85 years with COVID-19, enrolled during active disease. The sample was peripheral blood.

CDR3 nucleotide sequence: TGTGCCAGCAGTGAAGTTCTGTGGAGGGGTAATTCACCCCTCCACTTT. Its protein product is CASSEVLWRGNSPLHF. The chain uses TRBV6-1 and TRBJ1-6, with a tentative D call TRBD1 (5 bases). Trimming left V 1 base short and J 6 bases short, with 13 bases between. The CDR3 has 16 residues. Germline V CDR1 and CDR2: MNHNS, SASEGT.